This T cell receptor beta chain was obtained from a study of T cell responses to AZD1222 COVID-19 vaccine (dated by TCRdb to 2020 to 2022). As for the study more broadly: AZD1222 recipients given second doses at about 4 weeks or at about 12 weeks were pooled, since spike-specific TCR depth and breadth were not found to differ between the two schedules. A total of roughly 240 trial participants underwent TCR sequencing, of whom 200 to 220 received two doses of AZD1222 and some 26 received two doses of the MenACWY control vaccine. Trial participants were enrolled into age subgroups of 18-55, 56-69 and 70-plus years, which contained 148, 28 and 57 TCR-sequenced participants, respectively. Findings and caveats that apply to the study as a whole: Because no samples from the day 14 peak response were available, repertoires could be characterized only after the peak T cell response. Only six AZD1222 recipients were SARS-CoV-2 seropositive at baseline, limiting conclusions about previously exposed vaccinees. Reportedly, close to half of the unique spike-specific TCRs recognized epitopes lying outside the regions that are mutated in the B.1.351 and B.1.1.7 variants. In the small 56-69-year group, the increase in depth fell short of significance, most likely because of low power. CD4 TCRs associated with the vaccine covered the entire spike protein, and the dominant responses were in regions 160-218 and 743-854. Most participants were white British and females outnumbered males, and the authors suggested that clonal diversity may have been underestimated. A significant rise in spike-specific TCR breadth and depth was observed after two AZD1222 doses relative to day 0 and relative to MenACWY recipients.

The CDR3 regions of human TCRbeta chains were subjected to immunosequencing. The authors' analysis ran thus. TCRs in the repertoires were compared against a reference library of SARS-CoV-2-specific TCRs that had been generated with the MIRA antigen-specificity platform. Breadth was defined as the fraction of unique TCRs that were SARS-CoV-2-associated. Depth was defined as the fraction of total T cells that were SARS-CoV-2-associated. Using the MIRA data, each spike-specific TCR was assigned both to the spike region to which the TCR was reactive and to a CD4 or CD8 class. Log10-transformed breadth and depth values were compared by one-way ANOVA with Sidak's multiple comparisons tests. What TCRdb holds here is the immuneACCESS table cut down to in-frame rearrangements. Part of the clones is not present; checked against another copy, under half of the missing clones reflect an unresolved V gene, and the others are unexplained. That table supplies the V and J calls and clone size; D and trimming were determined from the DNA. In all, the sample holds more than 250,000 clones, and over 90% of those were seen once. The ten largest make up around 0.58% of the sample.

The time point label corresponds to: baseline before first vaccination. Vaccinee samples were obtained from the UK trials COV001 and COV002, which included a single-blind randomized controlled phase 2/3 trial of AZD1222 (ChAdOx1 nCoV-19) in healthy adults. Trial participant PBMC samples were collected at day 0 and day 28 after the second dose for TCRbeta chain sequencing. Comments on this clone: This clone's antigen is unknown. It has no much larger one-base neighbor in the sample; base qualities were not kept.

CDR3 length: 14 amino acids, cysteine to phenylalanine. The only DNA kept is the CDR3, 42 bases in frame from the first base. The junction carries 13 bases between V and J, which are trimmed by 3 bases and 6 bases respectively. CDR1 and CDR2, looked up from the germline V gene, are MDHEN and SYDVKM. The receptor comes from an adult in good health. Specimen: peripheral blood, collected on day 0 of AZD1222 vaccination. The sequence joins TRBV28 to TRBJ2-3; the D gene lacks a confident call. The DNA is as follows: TGTGCCAGCAGTTTCTCCCCCGCCACGGATACGCAGTATTTT. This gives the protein CASSFSPATDTQYF.